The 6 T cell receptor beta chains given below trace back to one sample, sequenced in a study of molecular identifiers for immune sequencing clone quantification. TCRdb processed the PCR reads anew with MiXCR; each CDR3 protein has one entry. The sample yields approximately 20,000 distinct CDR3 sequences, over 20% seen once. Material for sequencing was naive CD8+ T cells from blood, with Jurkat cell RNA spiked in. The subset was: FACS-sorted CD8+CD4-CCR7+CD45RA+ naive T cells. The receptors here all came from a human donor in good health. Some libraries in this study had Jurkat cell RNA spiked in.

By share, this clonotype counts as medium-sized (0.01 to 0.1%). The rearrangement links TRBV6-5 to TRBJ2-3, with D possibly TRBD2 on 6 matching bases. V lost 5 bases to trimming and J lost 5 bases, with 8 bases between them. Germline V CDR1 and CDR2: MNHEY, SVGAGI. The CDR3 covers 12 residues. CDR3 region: CASSTGVDTQYF. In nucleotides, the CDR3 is TGTGCCAGCAGTACGGGAGTAGATACGCAGTATTTT.

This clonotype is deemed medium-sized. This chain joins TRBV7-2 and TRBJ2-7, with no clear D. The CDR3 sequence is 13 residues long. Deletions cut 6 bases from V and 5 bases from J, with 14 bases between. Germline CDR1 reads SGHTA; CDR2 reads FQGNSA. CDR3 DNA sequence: TGTGCCAGCAGGGCGTTAGGAGTGAACGAGCAGTACTTC. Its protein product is CASRALGVNEQYF. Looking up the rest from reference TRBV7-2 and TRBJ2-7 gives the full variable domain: GAGVSQSPSNKVTEKGKDVELRCDPISGHTALYWYRQSLGQGLEFLIYFQGNSAPDKSGLPSDRFSAERTGGSVSTLTIQRTQQEDSAVYLCASRALGVNEQYFGPGTRLTVT.

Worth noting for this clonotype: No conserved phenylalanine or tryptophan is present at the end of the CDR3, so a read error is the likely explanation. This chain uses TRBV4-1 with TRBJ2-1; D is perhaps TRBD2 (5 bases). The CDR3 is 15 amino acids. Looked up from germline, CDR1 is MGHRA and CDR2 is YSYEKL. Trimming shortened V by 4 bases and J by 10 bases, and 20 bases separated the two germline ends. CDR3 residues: CASSREETTIWEQFL. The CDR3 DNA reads TGCGCCAGCAGCCGAGAGGAGACTACGATCTGGGAGCAGTTCCTC.

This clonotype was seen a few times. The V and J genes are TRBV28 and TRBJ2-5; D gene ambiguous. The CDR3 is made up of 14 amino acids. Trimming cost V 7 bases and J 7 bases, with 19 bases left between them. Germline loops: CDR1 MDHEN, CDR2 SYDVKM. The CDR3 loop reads CASNPLAPMGTQYF. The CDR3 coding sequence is TGTGCCAGCAACCCCCTCGCCCCAATGGGGACCCAGTACTTC.

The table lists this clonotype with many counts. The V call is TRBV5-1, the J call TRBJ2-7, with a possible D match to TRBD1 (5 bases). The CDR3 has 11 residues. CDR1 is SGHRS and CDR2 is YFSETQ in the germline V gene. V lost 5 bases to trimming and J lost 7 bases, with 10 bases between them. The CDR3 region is CASSQGPEQYF. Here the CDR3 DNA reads TGCGCCAGCAGTCAGGGCCCGGAGCAGTACTTC.

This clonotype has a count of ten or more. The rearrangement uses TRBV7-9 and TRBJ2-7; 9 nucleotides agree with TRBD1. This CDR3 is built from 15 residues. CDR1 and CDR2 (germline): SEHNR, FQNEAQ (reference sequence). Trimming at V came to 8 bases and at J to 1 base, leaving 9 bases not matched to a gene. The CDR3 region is CASGGQGFGSYEQYF. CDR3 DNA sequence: TGTGCCAGCGGGGGACAGGGCTTTGGGTCCTACGAGCAGTACTTC.